This T cell receptor beta chain was sequenced in a study of blood T cells in healthy people across ages. Together with a sample-barcoded 5' primer, a J-beta primer mix was included in a second PCR lasting about 7 to 12 cycles. Each CDR3 protein gets one entry after TCRdb re-called the 5' RACE reads with MiXCR. The profile covers some 1 million distinct CDR3 sequences, with 45% appearing a single time and approximately 17% taken by the ten largest. The CDR3 runs to 15 residues. Between the trimmed V and J ends, which lost 4 bases and 1 base, there was a span of 13 bases. The germline V gene encodes CDR1 SNHLY and CDR2 FYNNEI.

Sequencing was done on a sample of blood. The chain recombines TRBV2 with TRBJ2-5; D is ambiguous. The source of this sequence is a woman aged 60-75 years in good health. As DNA, the CDR3 is TGTGCCAGCAGTGGAGACCGAGTAGCCCAAGAGACCCAGTACTTC. It yields the protein CASSGDRVAQETQYF. Full variable domain (rest looked up from reference TRBV2 and TRBJ2-5): EPEVTQTPSHQVTQMGQEVILRCVPISNHLYFYWYRQILGQKVEFLVSFYNNEISEKSEIFDDQFSVERPDGSNFTLKIRSTKLEDSAMYFCASSGDRVAQETQYFGPGTRLLVL.